The 2 T cell receptor beta chains below all came from one sample that was sequenced in a study of T cell changes during pregnancy in multiple sclerosis. Some clones are missing from TCRdb's copy, which holds only in-frame ones; the method was immunoSEQ multiplex PCR. Of 60,000 to 70,000 clones in the sample, approximately 92% were seen once. This specimen consisted of peripheral blood, obtained in the second trimester of pregnancy. The origin of the receptors is a female donor in good health, enrolled as a control in a pregnancy study.

The gene calls are TRBV28 and TRBJ2-6, with 7 bases matching TRBD1. Germline CDR1 MDHEN, CDR2 SYDVKM. With V trimmed by 6 bases and J by 1 base, 6 bases remained unmatched. CDR3 length: 16 residues. CDR3 DNA: TGTGCCAGCAGCCCGGACAGGTCTTCTGGGGCCAACGTCCTGACTTTC. Protein product: CASSPDRSSGANVLTF. The variable domain in full, completed from reference TRBV28 and TRBJ2-6, reads DVKVTQSSRYLVKRTGEKVFLECVQDMDHENMFWYRQDPGLGLRLIYFSYDVKMKEKGDIPEGYSVSREKKERFSLILESASTNQTSMYLCASSPDRSSGANVLTFGAGSRLTVL.

The chain links TRBV14 to TRBJ1-5; D possibly corresponds to TRBD1 (6 bases). The CDR3 is 12 residues long. Germline loops: CDR1 SGHDN, CDR2 FVKESK. CDR3 in amino acids: CSPGDWNQPQHF. CDR3 in DNA: TGTTCCCCAGGGGATTGGAATCAGCCCCAGCATTTT.